This TCR beta chain was recovered during a study of breast tumors, draining lymph nodes, adjacent tissues. TCRdb fed the multiplex PCR reads into MiXCR, producing one record per CDR3 protein. Counted here are over 20,000 distinct CDR3 sequences, 23% occurring once; the ten biggest clones make up roughly 14%. Source material: breast tumor tissue. This clonotype was obtained from a female donor with breast cancer. Some clones in this sample may be carry-over from other donors' samples.

The CDR3 nucleotides are TGCAGTGCCTCAAGCGGGAGTTTCAACGAGCAGTACTTC. Residues: CSASSGSFNEQYF. V is TRBV20-1 and J is TRBJ2-7, with 8 bases that match TRBD2. Germline values: CDR1 DFQATT, CDR2 SNEGSKA (reference sequence). The CDR3 is 13 residues long. V shed 6 bases, J shed 5 bases, and the junction held 9 bases outside the gene matches.